This TCR beta chain was recovered during a study of blood T cell repertoires in COVID-19. On the study more broadly: Spain, Italy and the United States supplied samples that represented acute and convalescent COVID-19.

Method: immunoSEQ multiplex PCR; TCRdb's copy keeps in-frame clones and lacks some. This table has about 400,000 clones, 88% appearing once. Per germline, CDR1 ENHRY and CDR2 SYGVKD. The CDR3 extends over 14 amino acids. J was trimmed by 5 bases and V by 2 bases; bases with no gene match: 6. Participants were aged about 18 to 100 years from 24 US areas. The study assigned cohorts using participant-reported clinical history. The clonotype comes from a woman in her thirties or forties with acute COVID-19. Sequences were obtained from PBMCs or T cells enriched from blood (not recorded which). The gene calls are TRBV10-3 and TRBJ2-7; 7 bases match TRBD1. The CDR3 DNA reads TGTGCCATCAGTGAGCCTCCGACAGGGAACGAGCAGTACTTC. It encodes CAISEPPTGNEQYF.